The 3 T cell receptor beta chains presented below share a single source sample, sequenced in a study of vaccination and CD4 T cells after COVID-19. Treatment given: roughly 10-day PBMC culture with coronavirus spike peptide pools or control peptides (ViraFEST assay). The antigens these receptors bind are not known. CD4+ T cells that had been cultured provided DNA sequenced with the Oncomine TCR Beta short-read assay. TCRdb fed the PCR reads into MiXCR, producing one record per CDR3 protein. The profile shows approximately 10,000 distinct CDR3 sequences, around half of them singletons. Sequences were obtained from CD4+ T cells from blood, cultured in vitro. The receptors were gathered from a human donor who had recovered from COVID-19.

Only a few counts were recorded for this clonotype. V and J are TRBV6-1 and TRBJ1-2; the match to TRBD1 covers 9 bases. Trimming took 7 bases from V and 8 from J; bases not matched to a gene: 5. CDR3 length: 12 residues. Germline lookup yields CDR1 MNHNS and CDR2 SASEGT. CDR3 loop: CASKQGAQGYTF. In DNA form, the CDR3 reads TGTGCCAGCAAACAGGGGGCACAGGGCTACACCTTC.

The rearrangement joins TRBV12-3 or TRBV12-4 to TRBJ2-2; TRBD2 might be the D (6 bases). V was trimmed by 5 bases and J by 5 bases, leaving 15 bases between them. CDR3 length equals 15 residues. The CDR3 spells CASSGTRGRTGELFF. CDR3 in DNA: TGTGCCAGCAGTGGGACTCGGGGGAGGACCGGGGAGCTGTTTTTT.

This clonotype was counted only a few times. The chain combines TRBV12-5 with TRBJ1-5; possible D gene TRBD1, 5 bases. The V end lost 6 bases, the J end lost 7 bases, and 16 bases lay between the germline ends. The CDR3 runs 14 residues. CDR1 and CDR2 from the germline V gene are LGHNT and FRNRAP. CDR3: CASGRGGDSQPQHF. In nucleotides, the CDR3 is TGTGCTAGTGGGCGGGGGGGAGACAGCCAGCCCCAGCATTTT. The full variable domain, with the rest looked up from reference TRBV12-5 and TRBJ1-5, is DARVTQTPRHKVTEMGQEVTMRCQPILGHNTVFWYRQTMMQGLELLAYFRNRAPLDDSGMPKDRFSAEMPDATLATLKIQPSEPRDSAVYFCASGRGGDSQPQHFGDGTRLSIL.